The 11 T cell receptor beta chains listed next were all sequenced from one sample in a study of blood T cells in healthy people across ages. A sample-barcoded 5' primer and a J-beta primer mix were used in a second PCR of roughly 6 to 11 cycles. One entry per CDR3 protein results from TCRdb running MiXCR on the 5' RACE reads. The sample consists of approximately 730,000 distinct CDR3 sequences, approximately 55% of them appearing once. The sequenced sample was blood. The receptor set was obtained from an elderly man in good health.

This chain uses TRBV5-5 with TRBJ2-1; 9 nucleotides align to TRBD1. The CDR3 contains 15 residues. Germline V gene data show CDR1 as SGHKS and CDR2 as YYEKEE (reference sequence). The J segment lost 7 bases and the V segment lost 1 base, leaving 6 bases of the junction unmatched. DNA for the CDR3: TGTGCCAGCAGCTTGCTTGGGACAGGGCGGAATGAGCAGTTCTTC. Translation gives CASSLLGTGRNEQFF.

About this clonotype itself: A read error may account for a junction end that differs from germline. This rearrangement joins TRBV11-3 to TRBJ2-1; TRBD1 matches 9 bases. Per germline, CDR1 SGHNT and CDR2 YENEEA. The CDR3 extends over 15 amino acids. CDR3 amino acids: CASSFGTGIYNGQFF. DNA for the CDR3: TGTGCCAGCAGCTTCGGGACAGGGATCTACAATGGGCAGTTCTTC.

This clonotype was seen only a few times. This chain uses TRBV7-3 with TRBJ2-1; 8 positions match TRBD2. CDR1 is SGHTA, CDR2 FQGTGA, per germline. Trimming took 2 bases from V and 1 from J; bases not matched to a gene: 4. The CDR3 runs 16 residues. CDR3: CASSLLTGGSYNEQFF. The CDR3 nucleotides are TGTGCCAGCAGCTTACTTACGGGAGGGTCCTACAATGAGCAGTTCTTC.

The rearrangement joins TRBV6-4 to TRBJ2-1, with TRBD2 identical over 14 bases. This CDR3 has 18 residues. The junction had 11 bases not matched to a gene; V was cut back by 2 bases and J by 8 bases. Germline CDR1 is MRHNA and CDR2 is SNTAGT. CDR3 region: CASSDVNPTSGRAYEQFF. The CDR3 DNA sequence: TGTGCCAGCAGTGACGTGAACCCGACTAGCGGGAGGGCCTATGAGCAGTTCTTC.

The V and J genes are TRBV28 and TRBJ2-1; TRBD2 agrees at 7 bases. The germline CDR1 and CDR2 sequences are MDHEN and SYDVKM. The V gene end was trimmed by 0 bases and the J gene end by 8 bases; junction bases not matched to a gene: 4. The CDR3 is made up of 14 amino acids. The chain's CDR3 is CASSLWRESDEQFF. CDR3 nucleotide sequence: TGTGCCAGCAGTTTATGGCGGGAGAGTGATGAGCAGTTCTTC. Full variable domain (missing parts from reference TRBV28 and TRBJ2-1): DVKVTQSSRYLVKRTGEKVFLECVQDMDHENMFWYRQDPGLGLRLIYFSYDVKMKEKGDIPEGYSVSREKKERFSLILESASTNQTSMYLCASSLWRESDEQFFGPGTRLTVL.

This clonotype turned up a few times. V usage is TRBV7-2 and J usage is TRBJ2-3, with 10 bases fitting TRBD2. The CDR3 loop spans 15 amino acids. The germline V gene has CDR1 SGHTA and CDR2 FQGNSA. Trimming took 4 bases from V and 7 from J; bases not matched to a gene: 8. In nucleotides, the CDR3 is TGTGCCAGCAGCTCCATCAAGCGGGGGGGGAATACGCAGTATTTT. It yields the protein CASSSIKRGGNTQYF.

The J gene is TRBJ2-1, the V gene TRBV20-1; D is perhaps TRBD2 (5 bases). V dropped 0 bases and J dropped 0 bases, with 12 bases sitting between them. This CDR3 region has 16 residues. The germline V gene encodes CDR1 DFQATT and CDR2 SNEGSKA (reference sequence). The CDR3 protein is CSARDLRESSYNEQFF. Written as DNA, the CDR3 is TGCAGTGCTAGAGATCTGAGGGAGAGCTCCTACAATGAGCAGTTCTTC.

Worth noting for this clonotype: No conserved phenylalanine or tryptophan ends this CDR3, so it is likely a read error. V usage is TRBV29-1 and J usage is TRBJ2-1; D is unresolved. Germline CDR1 and CDR2: SQVTM and ANQGSEA. The CDR3 has 10 amino acids. The V gene lost 4 bases and the J gene lost 5 bases, with 3 bases spanning the gap. This CDR3 reads CSVGDNEQFL. The CDR3 DNA sequence: TGCAGCGTTGGGGACAATGAGCAGTTCCTC.

This clonotype occurred once. This chain links TRBV12-3 or TRBV12-4 with TRBJ1-5; 7 nucleotides line up with TRBD1. V was clipped by 6 bases and J by 5 bases; unmatched bases: 4. This CDR3 comprises 13 residues. This CDR3 is CASRRTGDQPQHF. CDR3 nucleotide sequence: TGTGCCAGCAGAAGAACAGGGGATCAGCCCCAGCATTTT.

In its sample, this clonotype was seen a few times. The chain has TRBV5-1 and TRBJ2-1; the match to TRBD2 covers 8 bases. The J segment lost 0 bases and the V segment lost 1 base, leaving 12 bases of the junction unmatched. Germline V gene data show CDR1 as SGHRS and CDR2 as YFSETQ. The CDR3 sequence is 19 residues long. The CDR3 region is CASSLLGRGPPSSYNEQFF. The CDR3 coding sequence is TGCGCCAGCAGCTTGCTCGGGAGGGGCCCTCCTAGCTCCTACAATGAGCAGTTCTTC.

In this sample, this clonotype turned up a few times. The chain's CDR3 is CASSSGASYNEQYF. The CDR3 DNA is TGTGCCAGCAGCTCGGGGGCGTCCTACAATGAGCAGTACTTC. This sequence joins TRBV7-2 and TRBJ2-1, with D tentatively TRBD1 or TRBD2 (6 bases each). The J call is doubtful: the DNA matches TRBJ2-7 better. The CDR3 consists of 14 residues. Germline assignment: CDR1 SGHTA and CDR2 FQGNSA.